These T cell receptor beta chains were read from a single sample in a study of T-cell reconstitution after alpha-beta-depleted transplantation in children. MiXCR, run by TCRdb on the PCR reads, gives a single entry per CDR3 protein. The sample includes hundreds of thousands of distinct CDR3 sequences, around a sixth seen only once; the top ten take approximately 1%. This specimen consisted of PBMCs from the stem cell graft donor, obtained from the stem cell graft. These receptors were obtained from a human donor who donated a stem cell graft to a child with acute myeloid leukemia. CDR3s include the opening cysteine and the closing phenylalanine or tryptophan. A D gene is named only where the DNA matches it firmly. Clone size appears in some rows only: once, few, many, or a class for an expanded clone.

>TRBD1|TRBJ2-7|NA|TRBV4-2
TGTGCCAGCAGCCAAGAACCCCGGGACAGATCCTACGAGCAGTACTTC
CASSQEPRDRSYEQYF
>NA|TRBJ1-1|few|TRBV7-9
TGTGCCAGCAGCGCAGGGACACTCGCCACTGAAGCTTTCTTT
CASSAGTLATEAFF
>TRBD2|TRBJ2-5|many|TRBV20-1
TGCAGTGCTACCACTAGCGGGGCGGCCTTCCAAGAGACCCAGTACTTC
CSATTSGAAFQETQYF
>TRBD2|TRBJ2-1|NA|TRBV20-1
TGCAGTGCTAGAGAATTTCTAGCGGGAAAGAATGAGCAGTTCTTC
CSAREFLAGKNEQFF
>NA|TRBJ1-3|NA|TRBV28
TGTGCCAGCAGTCAGTCGCATTTGGGAAACACCATATATTTT
CASSQSHLGNTIYF
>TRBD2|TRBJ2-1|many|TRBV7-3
TGTGCCAGCAGCTTAATCGATGGAAGCGGGGGGGCCTCCTACAGCAATGAGCAGTTCTTC
CASSLIDGSGGASYSNEQFF
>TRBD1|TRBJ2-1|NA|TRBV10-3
TGTGCCGGGGGGACAGGCGATGAGCAGTTCTTC
CAGGTGDEQFF
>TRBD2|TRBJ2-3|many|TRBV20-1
TGCAGTGCTAGAGCTGGGGGGGGCACAGATACGCAGTATTTT
CSARAGGGTDTQYF
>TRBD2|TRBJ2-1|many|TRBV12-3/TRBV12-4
TGTGCCAGCAGCCCATGGACTAGCGACAATGAGCAGTTCTTC
CASSPWTSDNEQFF
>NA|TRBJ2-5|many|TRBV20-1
TGCAGTGCTAGAGGAGGAGGAGAAGAGACCCAGTACTTC
CSARGGGEETQYF
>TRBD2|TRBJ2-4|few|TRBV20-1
TGCAGTGCTGGTGGTGGGGGGGTAGCCAAAAACATTCAGTACTTC
CSAGGGGVAKNIQYF
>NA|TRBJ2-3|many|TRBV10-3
TGTGCCATCAGTGAACGAGACCGCAAAGGGGCAGATACGCAGTATTTT
CAISERDRKGADTQYF
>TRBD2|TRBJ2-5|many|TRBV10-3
TGTGCCATCAGCGCGGGACTAGCAAATAGAGAGACCCAGTACTTC
CAISAGLANRETQYF
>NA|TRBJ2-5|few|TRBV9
TGTGCCAGCAGCCCCTCCGGTGGGCTAGCGAGAAAGACCCAGTACTTC
CASSPSGGLARKTQYF
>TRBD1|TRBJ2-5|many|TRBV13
TGTGCCAGCAGCCAGTCGCAGGGGGTGGCGACCCAGTACTTC
CASSQSQGVATQYF
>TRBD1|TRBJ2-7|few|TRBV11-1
TGTGCCAGCAGCTCCTCAGGGGGCCGGGACGAGCAGTACTTC
CASSSSGGRDEQYF
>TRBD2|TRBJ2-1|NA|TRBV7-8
TGTGCCAGCAGCCCCGGGACTATCCGTAGCTCCTACAATGAGCAGTTCTTC
CASSPGTIRSSYNEQFF
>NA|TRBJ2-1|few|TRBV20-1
TGCAGTGCCGATGTCCCGGGACCCTACTACAATGAGCAGTTCTTC
CSADVPGPYYNEQFF
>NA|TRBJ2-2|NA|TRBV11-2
TGTGCCAGCAGCTTAGGGGGGGCCCACACCGGGGAGCTGTTTTTT
CASSLGGAHTGELFF
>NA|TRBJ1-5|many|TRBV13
TGTGCCAGCAGCTTCTCTGAGGATAGCAATCAGCCCCAGCATTTT
CASSFSEDSNQPQHF
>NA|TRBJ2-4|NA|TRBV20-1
TGCTGTGCTAGAGGGATTGACAGACTAGCCAAAAACATTCAGTACTTC
CCARGIDRLAKNIQYF
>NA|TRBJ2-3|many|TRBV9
TGTGCCAGCAGCGAGGCCCCCCCCGATACGCAGTATTTT
CASSEAPPDTQYF
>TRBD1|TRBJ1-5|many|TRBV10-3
TGTGCATCTGGACAGGGAAACAATCAGCCCCAGCATTTT
CASGQGNNQPQHF
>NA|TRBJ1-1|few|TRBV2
TGTGCCAGGCGAGACGCGGCAATGAACACTGAAGCTTTCTTT
CARRDAAMNTEAFF
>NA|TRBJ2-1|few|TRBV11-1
TGTGCCAGCAGCTTAGAGTCACATGGATACAATGAGCAGTTCTTC
CASSLESHGYNEQFF
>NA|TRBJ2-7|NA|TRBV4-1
TGCGCCAGCAGCCAAGAAGCGACAGGATACGAGCAGTACTTC
CASSQEATGYEQYF
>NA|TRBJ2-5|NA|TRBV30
TGTGCCTGGAGTTGGAACACCGAAGAGACCCAGTACTTC
CAWSWNTEETQYF
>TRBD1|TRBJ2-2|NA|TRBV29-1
TGCAGCGCCGGGACAGGGACCCGGGAGCTGTTTTTT
CSAGTGTRELFF
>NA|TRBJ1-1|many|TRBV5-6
TGTGCCAGCAGCTTGGTGGGGGGGATTGAAGCTTTCTTT
CASSLVGGIEAFF
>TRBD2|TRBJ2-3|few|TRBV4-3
TGCGCCAGCAGCCTCCGCCCGTTTGGGGGGGGGAGCACAGATACGCAGTATTTT
CASSLRPFGGGSTDTQYF
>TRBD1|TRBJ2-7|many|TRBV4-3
TGCGCCAGCAGCCAAGATCGGACAGGGAACTACGAGCAGTACTTC
CASSQDRTGNYEQYF
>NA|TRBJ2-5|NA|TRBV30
TGTGCCTGGAGTCCGGCGGGGATTTTGGGAGAGACCCAGTACTTC
CAWSPAGILGETQYF
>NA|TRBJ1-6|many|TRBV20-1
TGCAGTGCTACCGTGAGGCAGTTGGGGGATTCACCCCTCCACTTT
CSATVRQLGDSPLHF
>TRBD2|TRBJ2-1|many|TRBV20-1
TGCAGTGCGCCCGATCTCTTAGCGGGGTTGAGTCAGCAGTTCTTC
CSAPDLLAGLSQQFF
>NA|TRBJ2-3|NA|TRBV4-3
TGCGCCAGCAGCCAAGATTCGGGGATCACAGATACGCAGTATTTT
CASSQDSGITDTQYF
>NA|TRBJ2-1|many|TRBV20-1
TGCAGTGCTAGCGGGGGCCGTTCCCTCTACAATGAGCAGTTCTTC
CSASGGRSLYNEQFF
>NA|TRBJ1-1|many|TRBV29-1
TGCAGCGTTGAATTGGGGTGGGGTGAAGCTTTCTTT
CSVELGWGEAFF
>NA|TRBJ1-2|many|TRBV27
TGTGCCAGCAGTTTAACGGTAGTGGGAGGCTACACCTTC
CASSLTVVGGYTF
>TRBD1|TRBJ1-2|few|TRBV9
TGTGCCAGCAGCGTACAGGGGGCAAGGGGCTACACCTTC
CASSVQGARGYTF
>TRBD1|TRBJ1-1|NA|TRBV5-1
TGCGCCAGCAGCCGCGAACAGGGGGCTGTAACTGAAGCTTTCTTT
CASSREQGAVTEAFF
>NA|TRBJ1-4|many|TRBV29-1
TGCAGCGTGATAGCGGACGGGCTGGGTGGAAAACTGTTTTTT
CSVIADGLGGKLFF
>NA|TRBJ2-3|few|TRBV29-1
TGCAGCGCCCCGACAGAAGTAAAAGATACGCAGTATTTT
CSAPTEVKDTQYF
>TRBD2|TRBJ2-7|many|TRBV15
TGTGCCACCAAGGAGCGGGGGGGGACCTACGAGCAGTACTTC
CATKERGGTYEQYF
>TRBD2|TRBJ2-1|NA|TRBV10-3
TGTGCCATCAGTGAGGCTAGCGGGGGTGGTTACAATGAGCAGTTCTTC
CAISEASGGGYNEQFF
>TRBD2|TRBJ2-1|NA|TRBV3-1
TGTGCCAGCAGCCCACCAGCACGGGGGGGGGCATTTGATGAGCAGTTCTTC
CASSPPARGGAFDEQFF
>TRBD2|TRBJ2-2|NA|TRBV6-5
TGTGCCAGCAGTTTAGCGGGGGGGCCCGGGGAGCTGTTTTTT
CASSLAGGPGELFF
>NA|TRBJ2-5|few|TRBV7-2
TGTGCCAGCAGCTGGGCCCGGGAGACCCAGTACTTC
CASSWARETQYF
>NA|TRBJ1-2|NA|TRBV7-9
TGTGCCAGCAGCTTAGTGTCCAGGGATAACTATGGCTACACCTTC
CASSLVSRDNYGYTF
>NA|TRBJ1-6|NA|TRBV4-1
TGCGCCAGCAGCCAAGAGGGACGGTGGCCCCTCCACTTT
CASSQEGRWPLHF
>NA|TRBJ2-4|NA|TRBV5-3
TGTGCCAGAAGCGTGCGGTTCCGAGCCAAAAACATTCAGTACTTC
CARSVRFRAKNIQYF
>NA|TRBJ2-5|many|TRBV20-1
TGCAGTGCTCTCGGGGAGACCCAGTACTTC
CSALGETQYF
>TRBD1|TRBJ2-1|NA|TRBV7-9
TGTGCCAGCAGCCCGACCCAGGGACAGAGGATGAATGAGCAGTTCTTC
CASSPTQGQRMNEQFF
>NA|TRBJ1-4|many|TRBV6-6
TGTGCCAGCCAACAGGGCAAACTGTTTTTT
CASQQGKLFF
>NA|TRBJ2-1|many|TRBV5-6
TGTGCCAGCAGCTCCGGGCCCGGAGACAATGAGCAGTTCTTC
CASSSGPGDNEQFF
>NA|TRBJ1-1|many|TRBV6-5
TGTGCCAGCAGTTACCTTGACGGCATGAACACTGAAGCTTTCTTT
CASSYLDGMNTEAFF
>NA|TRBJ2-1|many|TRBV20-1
TGCAGTGCTACGGCACGTAGCAGGGGACAGTTCTTC
CSATARSRGQFF
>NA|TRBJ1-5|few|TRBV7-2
TGTGCCAGCAGCTTACCGGCCCAGGAGCATCAGCCCCAGCATTTT
CASSLPAQEHQPQHF
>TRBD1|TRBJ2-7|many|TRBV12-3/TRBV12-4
TGTGCCAGCAGTGCTCGGGACAGGGTATACGAGCAGTACTTC
CASSARDRVYEQYF